The present T cell receptor beta chain was sequenced within a study of Graves' ophthalmopathy and Graves' hyperthyroidism. Study results and caveats: Blood shared most expanded thyroid clonotypes above 0.001 frequency.

J was trimmed by 6 bases and V by 4 bases; bases with no gene match: 12. This CDR3 is built from 16 residues. Germline CDR1 is SGHDT and CDR2 is YYEEEE. The term stable hyperthyroidism indicated an absence of ophthalmopathy within 18 months of follow-up. The hyperthyroidism patients, aged 18 to 65, had been newly diagnosed, with under 2 months' duration. If patients had other autoimmune diseases, uncontrolled infections, pregnancy or lactation, they were excluded. The TCR beta CDR3 regions underwent amplification from RNA transcripts. Second-round multiplex PCR came after first-round RT-PCR with HTBI primers. TCRdb fed the multiplex PCR reads into MiXCR, producing one record per CDR3 protein. The sample yields just over 600,000 distinct CDR3 sequences, roughly 20% seen once. This clonotype was recorded many times. Its antigen is still unknown.

The sample comprised peripheral blood. The gene calls are TRBV5-6 and TRBJ2-5; 10 positions match TRBD1. The clonotype was recovered from a woman between 18 and 29 years old with stable Graves' hyperthyroidism. Some clones in this sample may be carry-over from other donors' samples. CDR3 bases: TGTGCCAGCAGCCAAGTCCCGGGACAGGGGCGGCAGACCCAGTACTTC. It specifies CASSQVPGQGRQTQYF.